The 10 T cell receptor beta chains reported below all come from one sample, sequenced in a study of blood T cells in healthy people across ages. The use of a sample-barcoded 5' primer and a J-beta primer mix characterized a second PCR of roughly 6 to 11 cycles. TCRdb itself ran the 5' RACE reads through MiXCR, one entry per CDR3 protein. Among 1.5 million to 2 million distinct CDR3 sequences listed, about 35% were seen once. Sequencing input: blood. The source of these receptors is a young woman in good health.

The sample holds a few counts of this clonotype. J is TRBJ1-1 and V is TRBV3-1; TRBD1 might be the D (6 bases). V gave up 4 bases and J gave up 8 bases, with 17 bases separating them. The CDR3 is 14 amino acids. Germline V gene data show CDR1 as LGHDT and CDR2 as YNNKEL (reference sequence). CDR3 residues: CASSPREGGAEAFF. The CDR3 DNA is TGTGCCAGCAGCCCAAGAGAGGGGGGGGCCGAAGCTTTCTTT.

The chain employs TRBV20-1 and TRBJ2-1; TRBD2 matches at 9 bases. The CDR3 loop spans 17 amino acids. Germline V gene data show CDR1 as DFQATT and CDR2 as SNEGSKA (reference sequence). J was trimmed by 6 bases and V by 0 bases; bases with no gene match: 12. The CDR3 nucleotides read TGCAGTGCTAGAGACCTCAGTGGAGCGGGGGGCCCCAATGAGCAGTTCTTC. Its translation: CSARDLSGAGGPNEQFF.

The chain combines TRBV5-1 with TRBJ1-1; weak D call: TRBD1 (6 bases). In germline, CDR1 is SGHRS, CDR2 YFSETQ. The V end was cut by 4 bases, the J end by 4 bases, with 20 bases between. The CDR3 has 16 amino acids. CDR3 loop: CASSLGQNHFTTEAFF. CDR3 coding DNA: TGCGCCAGCAGCCTCGGACAGAATCACTTTACCACTGAAGCTTTCTTT.

This clonotype was counted only a few times. The J gene is TRBJ2-7, the V gene TRBV5-1, with 9 nucleotides matching TRBD1. The CDR3 is 15 amino acids. CDR1 SGHRS and CDR2 YFSETQ come from the germline V gene. V gave up 3 bases and J gave up 3 bases; unmatched junction bases: 7. In nucleotides, the CDR3 is TGCGCCAGCAGCTCCGCCGGGACAGGGTACTACGAGCAGTACTTC. This codes for CASSSAGTGYYEQYF.

There are a few counts of this clonotype. The chain links TRBV27 to TRBJ2-1, with 9 positions matching TRBD1. V lost 6 bases to trimming and J lost 8 bases; unmatched junction nucleotides: 14. The CDR3 runs to 16 residues. Germline CDR1 reads MNHEY; CDR2 reads SMNVEV (reference sequence). The CDR3 DNA reads TGTGCCAGCAGAGAAACAGGGGGCGAGAATAGCCATGAGCAGTTCTTC. It encodes CASRETGGENSHEQFF.

The V and J genes are TRBV25-1 and TRBJ2-5; no clear D. This CDR3 spans 15 amino acids. Trimming stripped 1 base from V and 2 bases from J, with 11 bases between. The germline V gene encodes CDR1 MGHDK and CDR2 SYGVNS. The CDR3 DNA is TGTGCCAGCAGTGAATCCCTCCGGGTGCAAGAGACCCAGTACTTC. Amino acid sequence: CASSESLRVQETQYF.

In its sample, this clonotype was seen a few times. The J gene is TRBJ1-5, the V gene TRBV6-2 or TRBV6-3; D is ambiguous. V was trimmed by 6 bases and J by 4 bases, leaving 13 bases between them. The germline CDR1 and CDR2 sequences are MNHEY and SVGEGT. This CDR3 has 14 amino acids. For the CDR3, the DNA is TGTGCCAGCAGCCATGGTTTAGGGAATCAGCCCCAGCATTTT. Its protein is CASSHGLGNQPQHF.

The chain links TRBV10-3 to TRBJ2-5, with D possibly being TRBD2 (6 bases). V was trimmed by 2 bases and J by 5 bases, leaving 15 bases between them. Germline V gene lookup returns CDR1 ENHRY and CDR2 SYGVKD. The CDR3 sequence is 15 residues long. Here the CDR3 reads CAISEPTGTGETQYF. DNA of the CDR3: TGTGCCATCAGTGAGCCAACCGGGACTGGGGAGACCCAGTACTTC.

This clonotype turned up a few times. The chain couples TRBV28 to TRBJ2-3, with TRBD2 as a possible D gene (6 bases). The CDR3 spans 19 residues. Trimming stripped 0 bases from V and 2 bases from J, with 21 bases between. The germline gives CDR1 MDHEN, CDR2 SYDVKM. CDR3 in DNA: TGTGCCAGCAGTTTATGGGGCCAGGTCGCGGCGGGGATCACAGATACGCAGTATTTT. Its translation is CASSLWGQVAAGITDTQYF. Supplemented by reference TRBV28 and TRBJ2-3, the full variable domain reads DVKVTQSSRYLVKRTGEKVFLECVQDMDHENMFWYRQDPGLGLRLIYFSYDVKMKEKGDIPEGYSVSREKKERFSLILESASTNQTSMYLCASSLWGQVAAGITDTQYFGPGTRLTVL.

In its sample, this clonotype was seen a few times. V usage is TRBV5-5 and J usage is TRBJ2-2, with 13 bases identical to TRBD2. With 5 bases clipped from V and 7 bases from J, the junction kept 11 bases outside the gene matches. Germline-derived CDR1 and CDR2 are SGHKS and YYEKEE (reference sequence). The CDR3 runs to 17 residues. CDR3 region: CASSPRPGLAGFGELFF. The CDR3 coding sequence is TGTGCCAGCAGTCCGAGGCCGGGACTAGCGGGATTCGGGGAGCTGTTTTTT.